The 10 T cell receptor beta chains given below trace back to one sample, sequenced in a study of T cells expressing NK-cell markers. After re-calling the 5' RACE reads, TCRdb lists one entry per CDR3 protein, DNA absent. The sample data list hundreds of thousands of distinct CDR3 sequences. Sequencing input: blood T cells: a sorted CD56 or NKG2C T cell subset, CD4+ or CD8+ T cells, or bulk PBMC T cells (not recorded which). The source of these receptors is a woman between 18 and 75 years old in good health.

CDR3 loop: CASSHIYRGIGELFF. This sequence joins TRBV11-2 and TRBJ2-2; TCRdb indicates TRBD1, and absent DNA this call remains unverified. Germline CDR1 SGHAT, CDR2 FQNNGV. The CDR3 has 15 residues. The whole variable domain, remainder taken from reference TRBV11-2 and TRBJ2-2, is EAGVAQSPRYKIIEKRQSVAFWCNPISGHATLYWYQQILGQGPKLLIQFQNNGVVDDSQLPKDRFSAERLKGVDSTLKIQPAKLEDSAVYLCASSHIYRGIGELFFGEGSRLTVL.

The chain has TRBV20-1 and TRBJ1-2; TCRdb proposes TRBD1, but this gene call is untestable without DNA. The CDR3 covers 14 residues. Germline V gene lookup returns CDR1 DFQATT and CDR2 SNEGSKA (reference sequence). The CDR3 spells CSARTGTGKYGYTF.

This chain links TRBV29-1 with TRBJ1-2. The CDR3 covers 11 residues. Germline assignment: CDR1 SQVTM and CDR2 ANQGSEA. The CDR3: CSVEVDYGYTF.

The V call is TRBV11-2, the J call TRBJ1-1; no DNA is available, so the TRBD1 call from TCRdb remains unchecked. Germline assignment: CDR1 SGHAT and CDR2 FQNNGV. CDR3 size: 13 residues. The CDR3 spells CASSKTGVAEAFF. Full variable domain (remainder filled in from reference TRBV11-2 and TRBJ1-1): EAGVAQSPRYKIIEKRQSVAFWCNPISGHATLYWYQQILGQGPKLLIQFQNNGVVDDSQLPKDRFSAERLKGVDSTLKIQPAKLEDSAVYLCASSKTGVAEAFFGQGTRLTVV.

The chain combines TRBV20-1 with TRBJ2-7; no DNA is available, so the TRBD1 call from TCRdb remains unchecked. The germline gives CDR1 DFQATT, CDR2 SNEGSKA (reference sequence). The CDR3 runs to 14 residues. This CDR3 reads CSANTGTEDSEQYF.

The chain is built from TRBV4-2 and TRBJ2-5; checking the TCRdb D call of TRBD1 is not possible without DNA. The CDR3 runs to 14 residues. Germline V gene data show CDR1 as LGHNA and CDR2 as YNFKEQ. This chain's CDR3 is CASSQWTGEETQYF.

This chain joins TRBV28 and TRBJ2-3; TCRdb picks TRBD2, but there is no DNA to check that call. Germline lookup yields CDR1 MDHEN and CDR2 SYDVKM. This CDR3 spans 16 amino acids. The CDR3 loop reads CASSLSGAGVSDTQYF.

This rearrangement joins TRBV19 to TRBJ2-1; TCRdb returns TRBD1, unconfirmable since there is no DNA. The CDR3 runs 15 residues. The V gene's germline CDR1 is LNHDA and CDR2 SQIVND (reference sequence). The CDR3 loop is CASRWGSGGGNEQFF.

The chain recombines TRBV12-3 or TRBV12-4 with TRBJ1-1; TCRdb calls TRBD1, which cannot be checked without DNA. This CDR3 region has 16 residues. The CDR3 sequence: CASSLAGRRGAAEAFF.

The chain uses TRBV10-3 and TRBJ2-4. The germline CDR1 and CDR2 sequences are ENHRY and SYGVKD. The CDR3 loop spans 13 amino acids. CDR3 loop: CAISGPEFNIQYF.